This TCR beta chain was sequenced in a study of identical twins. Germline CDR1 and CDR2: SGDLS and YYNGEE. The V segment lost 0 bases and the J segment 8 bases; nucleotides outside the gene matches: 10. The CDR3 sequence is 15 residues long. TCRdb re-called the 5' RACE reads with MiXCR, one entry per CDR3 protein. This sample has around 1.7 million distinct CDR3 sequences, with more than 30% found just once. The chain couples TRBV9 to TRBJ1-2; 7 bases are shared with TRBD1. Specimen: cord blood. The receptor's source is a newborn girl in good health. The CDR3 sequence is CASSVVARQGDGYTF. CDR3 DNA sequence: TGTGCCAGCAGCGTAGTAGCCAGACAGGGAGACGGCTACACCTTC. Full variable domain (missing parts from reference TRBV9 and TRBJ1-2): DSGVTQTPKHLITATGQRVTLRCSPRSGDLSVYWYQQSLDQGLQFLIQYYNGEERAKGNILERFSAQQFPDLHSELNLSSLELGDSALYFCASSVVARQGDGYTFGSGTRLTVV.